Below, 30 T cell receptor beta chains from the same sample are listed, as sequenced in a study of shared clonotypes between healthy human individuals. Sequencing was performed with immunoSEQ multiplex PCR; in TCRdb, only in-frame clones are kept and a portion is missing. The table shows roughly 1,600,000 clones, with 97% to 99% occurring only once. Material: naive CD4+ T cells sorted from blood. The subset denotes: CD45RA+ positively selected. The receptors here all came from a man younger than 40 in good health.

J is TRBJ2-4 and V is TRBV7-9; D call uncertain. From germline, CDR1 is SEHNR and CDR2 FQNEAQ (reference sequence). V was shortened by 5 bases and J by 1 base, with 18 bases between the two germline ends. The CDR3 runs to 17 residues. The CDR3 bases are TGTGCCAGCAGCCCTCATCGGATAGCTCTGGCCAAAAACATTCAGTACTTC. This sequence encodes CASSPHRIALAKNIQYF.

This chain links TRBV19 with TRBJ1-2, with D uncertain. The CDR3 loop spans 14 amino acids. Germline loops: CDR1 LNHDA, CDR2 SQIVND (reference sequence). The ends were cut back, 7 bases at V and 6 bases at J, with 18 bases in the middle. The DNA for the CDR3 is TGTGCCAGTACCCTGACGGTAAAGCTGCATGGCTACACCTTC. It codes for CASTLTVKLHGYTF.

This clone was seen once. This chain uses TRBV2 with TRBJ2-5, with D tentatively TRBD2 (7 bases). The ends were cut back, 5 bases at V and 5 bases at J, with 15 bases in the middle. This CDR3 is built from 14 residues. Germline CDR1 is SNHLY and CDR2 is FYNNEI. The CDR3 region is CASSRGEGWETQYF. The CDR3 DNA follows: TGTGCCAGCAGTAGGGGGGAGGGCTGGGAGACCCAGTACTTC.

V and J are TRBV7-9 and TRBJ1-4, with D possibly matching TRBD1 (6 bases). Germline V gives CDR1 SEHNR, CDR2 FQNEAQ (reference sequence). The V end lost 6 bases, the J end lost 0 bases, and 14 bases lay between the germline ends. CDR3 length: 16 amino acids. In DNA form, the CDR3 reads TGTGCCAGCAGTTTGCCTCGACAGGCAACTAATGAAAAACTGTTTTTT. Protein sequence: CASSLPRQATNEKLFF. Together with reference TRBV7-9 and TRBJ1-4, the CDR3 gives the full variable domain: DTGVSQNPRHKITKRGQNVTFRCDPISEHNRLYWYRQTLGQGPEFLTYFQNEAQLEKSRLLSDRFSAERPKGSFSTLEIQRTEQGDSAMYLCASSLPRQATNEKLFFGSGTQLSVL.

CDR3 loop: CASSSLGGWLASQETQYF. CDR3 DNA sequence: TGTGCCAGCAGCAGCCTCGGGGGTTGGCTAGCGTCCCAAGAGACCCAGTACTTC. The chain is built from TRBV5-8 and TRBJ2-5; tentatively, D is TRBD2 (6 bases). Germline V lookup: CDR1 SGHTS, CDR2 YDEGEE. V gave up 4 bases and J gave up 1 base, with 23 bases separating them. The CDR3 is 18 residues long.

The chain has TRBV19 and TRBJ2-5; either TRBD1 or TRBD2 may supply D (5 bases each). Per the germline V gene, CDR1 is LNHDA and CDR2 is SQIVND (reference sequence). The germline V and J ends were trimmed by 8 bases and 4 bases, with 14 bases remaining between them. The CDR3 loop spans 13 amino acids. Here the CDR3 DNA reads TGTGCCAGTGGTGCCGGGGCTCCAGAGACCCAGTACTTC. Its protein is CASGAGAPETQYF. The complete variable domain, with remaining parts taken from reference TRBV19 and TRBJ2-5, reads DGGITQSPKYLFRKEGQNVTLSCEQNLNHDAMYWYRQDPGQGLRLIYYSQIVNDFQKGDIAEGYSVSREKKESFPLTVTSAQKNPTAFYLCASGAGAPETQYFGPGTRLLVL.

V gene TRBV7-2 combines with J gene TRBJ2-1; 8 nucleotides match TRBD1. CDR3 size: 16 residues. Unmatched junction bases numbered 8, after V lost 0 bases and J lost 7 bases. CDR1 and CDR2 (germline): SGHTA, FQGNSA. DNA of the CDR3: TGTGCCAGCAGCTTAGCGGCCAGGGGGCGACTTAATGAGCAGTTCTTC. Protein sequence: CASSLAARGRLNEQFF.

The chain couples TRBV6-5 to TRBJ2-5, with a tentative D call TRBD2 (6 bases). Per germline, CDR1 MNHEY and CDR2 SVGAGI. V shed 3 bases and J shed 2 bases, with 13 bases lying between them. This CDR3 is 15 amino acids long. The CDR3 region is CASSYAGLGQETQYF. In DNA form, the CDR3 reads TGTGCCAGCAGTTATGCGGGGTTAGGACAAGAGACCCAGTACTTC.

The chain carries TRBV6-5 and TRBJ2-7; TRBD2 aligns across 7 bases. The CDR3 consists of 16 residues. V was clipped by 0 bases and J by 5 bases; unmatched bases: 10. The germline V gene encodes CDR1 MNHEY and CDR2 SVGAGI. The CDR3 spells CASSYSTSPRRDEQYF. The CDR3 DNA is TGTGCCAGCAGTTACTCGACTAGCCCTCGTAGAGACGAGCAGTACTTC.

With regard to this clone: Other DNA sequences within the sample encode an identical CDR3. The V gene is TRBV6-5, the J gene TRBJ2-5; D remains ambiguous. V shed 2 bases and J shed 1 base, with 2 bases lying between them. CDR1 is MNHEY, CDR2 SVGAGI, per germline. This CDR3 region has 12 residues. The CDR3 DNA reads TGTGCCAGCAGTTACACCCAAGAGACCCAGTACTTC. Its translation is CASSYTQETQYF.

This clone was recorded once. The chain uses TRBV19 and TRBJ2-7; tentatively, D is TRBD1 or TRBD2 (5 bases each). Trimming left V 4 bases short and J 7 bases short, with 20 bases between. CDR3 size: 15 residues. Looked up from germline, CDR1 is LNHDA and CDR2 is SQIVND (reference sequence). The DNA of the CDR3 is TGTGCCAGTAGTACCCGCCGGGACGGCGAGTATGAGCAGTACTTC. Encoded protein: CASSTRRDGEYEQYF. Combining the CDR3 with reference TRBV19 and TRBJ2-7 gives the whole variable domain DGGITQSPKYLFRKEGQNVTLSCEQNLNHDAMYWYRQDPGQGLRLIYYSQIVNDFQKGDIAEGYSVSREKKESFPLTVTSAQKNPTAFYLCASSTRRDGEYEQYFGPGTRLTVT.

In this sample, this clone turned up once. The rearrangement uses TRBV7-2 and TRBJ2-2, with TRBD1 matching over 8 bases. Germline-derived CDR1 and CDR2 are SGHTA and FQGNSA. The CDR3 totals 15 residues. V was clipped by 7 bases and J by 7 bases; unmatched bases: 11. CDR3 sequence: CASTDRGPFDGELFF. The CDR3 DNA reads TGTGCCAGCACAGACAGGGGCCCTTTTGACGGGGAGCTGTTTTTT.

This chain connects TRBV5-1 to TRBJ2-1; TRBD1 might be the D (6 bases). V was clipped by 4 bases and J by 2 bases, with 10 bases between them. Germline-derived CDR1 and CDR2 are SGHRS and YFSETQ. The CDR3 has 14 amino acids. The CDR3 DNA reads TGCGCCAGCAGCCCGGGACACCCCTACAATGAGCAGTTCTTC. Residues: CASSPGHPYNEQFF.

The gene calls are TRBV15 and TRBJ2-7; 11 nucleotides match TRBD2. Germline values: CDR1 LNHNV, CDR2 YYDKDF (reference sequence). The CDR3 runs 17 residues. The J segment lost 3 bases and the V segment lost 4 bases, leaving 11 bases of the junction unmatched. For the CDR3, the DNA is TGTGCCACCAGCAACGGGGGACTAGCGGATAGCGACTACGAGCAGTACTTC. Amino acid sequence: CATSNGGLADSDYEQYF.

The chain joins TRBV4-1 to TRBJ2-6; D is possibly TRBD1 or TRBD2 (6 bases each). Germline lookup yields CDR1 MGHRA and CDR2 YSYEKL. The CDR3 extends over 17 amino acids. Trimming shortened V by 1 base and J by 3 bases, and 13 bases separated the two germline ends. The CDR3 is CASSQGPGARGANVLTF. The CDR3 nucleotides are TGCGCCAGCAGCCAAGGTCCGGGGGCGCGTGGGGCCAACGTCCTGACTTTC.

The CDR3 bases are TGCGCCAGCAGCTTGGCCGGTTTGGAGGGGTATGAAGAGACCCAGTACTTC. Its translation: CASSLAGLEGYEETQYF. The rearrangement uses TRBV5-1 and TRBJ2-5; possible D gene TRBD2, 6 bases. V lost 0 bases, J lost 3 bases, and 18 bases lay in between. The CDR3 runs to 17 residues. The V gene's germline CDR1 is SGHRS and CDR2 YFSETQ.

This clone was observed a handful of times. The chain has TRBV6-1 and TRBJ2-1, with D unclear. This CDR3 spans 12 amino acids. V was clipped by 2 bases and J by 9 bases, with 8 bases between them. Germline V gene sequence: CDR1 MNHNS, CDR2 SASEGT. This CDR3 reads CASSELSSEQFF. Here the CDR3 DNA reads TGTGCCAGCAGTGAACTTAGCAGTGAGCAGTTCTTC.

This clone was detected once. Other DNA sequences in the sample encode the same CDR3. The CDR3 coding sequence is TGTGCCAGCTCACCACCGCAGGGGCAAGAGACCCAGTACTTC. It specifies CASSPPQGQETQYF. The genes are TRBV18 and TRBJ2-5, with D perhaps matching TRBD1 (6 bases). The CDR3 has 14 amino acids. Germline V gene lookup returns CDR1 KGHSH and CDR2 LQKENI. Trimming took 0 bases from V and 2 from J, leaving 7 bases between them.

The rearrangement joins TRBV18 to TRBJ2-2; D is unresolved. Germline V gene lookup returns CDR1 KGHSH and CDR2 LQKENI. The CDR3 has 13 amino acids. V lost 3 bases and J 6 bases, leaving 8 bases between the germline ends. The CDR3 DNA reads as TGTGCCAGCTCACCCTACGGCTCCGGGGAGCTGTTTTTT. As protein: CASSPYGSGELFF.

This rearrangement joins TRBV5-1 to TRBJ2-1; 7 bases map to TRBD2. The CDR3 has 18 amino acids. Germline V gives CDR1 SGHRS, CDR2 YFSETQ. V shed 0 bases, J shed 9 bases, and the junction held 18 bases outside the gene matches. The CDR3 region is CASSLAFSVGGPSVEQFF. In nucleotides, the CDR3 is TGCGCCAGCAGCTTGGCCTTTAGCGTGGGAGGGCCGTCAGTTGAGCAGTTCTTC.

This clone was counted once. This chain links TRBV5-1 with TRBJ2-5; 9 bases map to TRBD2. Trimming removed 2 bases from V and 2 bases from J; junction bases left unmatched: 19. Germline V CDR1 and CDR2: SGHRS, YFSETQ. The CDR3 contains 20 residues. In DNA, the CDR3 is TGCGCCAGCAGCTTAGGCATTTTAGCGGGAGCAGGCTTGGTTCAAGAGACCCAGTACTTC. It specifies CASSLGILAGAGLVQETQYF.

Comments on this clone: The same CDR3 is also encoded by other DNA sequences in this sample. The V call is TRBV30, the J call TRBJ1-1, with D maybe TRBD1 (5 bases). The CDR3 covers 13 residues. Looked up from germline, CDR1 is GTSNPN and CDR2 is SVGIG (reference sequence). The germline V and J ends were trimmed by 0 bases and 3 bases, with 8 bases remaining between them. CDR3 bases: TGTGCCTGGAGTGTAAGAGGGGACACTGAAGCTTTCTTT. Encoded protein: CAWSVRGDTEAFF.

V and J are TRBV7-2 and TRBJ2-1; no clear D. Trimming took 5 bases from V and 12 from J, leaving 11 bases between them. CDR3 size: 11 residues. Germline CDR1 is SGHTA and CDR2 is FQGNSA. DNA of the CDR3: TGTGCCAGCAGCGAAATAGCTGGGCAGTTCTTC. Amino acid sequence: CASSEIAGQFF.

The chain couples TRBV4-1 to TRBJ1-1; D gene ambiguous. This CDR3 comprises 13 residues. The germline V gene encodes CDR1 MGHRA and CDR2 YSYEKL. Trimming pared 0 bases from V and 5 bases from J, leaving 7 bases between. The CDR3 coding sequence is TGCGCCAGCAGCCAAGATCTTCGAACTGAAGCTTTCTTT. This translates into CASSQDLRTEAFF.

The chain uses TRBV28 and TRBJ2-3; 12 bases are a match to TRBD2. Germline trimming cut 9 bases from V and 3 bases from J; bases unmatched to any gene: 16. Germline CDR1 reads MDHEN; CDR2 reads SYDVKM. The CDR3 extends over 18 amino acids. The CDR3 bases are TGTGCCAGGACGTGTCTAACTAGCGGGAGGCCGGGGACAGATACGCAGTATTTT. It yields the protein CARTCLTSGRPGTDTQYF.

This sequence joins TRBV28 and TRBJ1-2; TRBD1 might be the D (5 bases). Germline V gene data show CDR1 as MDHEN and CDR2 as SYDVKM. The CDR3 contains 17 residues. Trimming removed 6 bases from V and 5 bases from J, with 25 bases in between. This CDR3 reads CASRRTGRGTGPYGYTF. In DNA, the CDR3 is TGTGCCAGCAGACGAACGGGGAGAGGGACGGGACCTTATGGCTACACCTTC.

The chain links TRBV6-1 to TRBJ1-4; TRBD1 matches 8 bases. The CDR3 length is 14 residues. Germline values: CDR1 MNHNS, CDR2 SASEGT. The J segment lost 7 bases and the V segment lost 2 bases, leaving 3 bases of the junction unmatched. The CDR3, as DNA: TGTGCCAGCAGTGAATCAGGGGGCGGTGAAAAACTGTTTTTT. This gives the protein CASSESGGGEKLFF.

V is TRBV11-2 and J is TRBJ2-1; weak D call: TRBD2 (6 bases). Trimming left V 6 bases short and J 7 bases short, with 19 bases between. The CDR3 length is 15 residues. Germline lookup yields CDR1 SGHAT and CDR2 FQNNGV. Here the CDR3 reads CASSRTGTSFNEQFF. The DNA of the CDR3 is TGTGCCAGCAGTCGAACCGGGACTTCTTTTAATGAGCAGTTCTTC.

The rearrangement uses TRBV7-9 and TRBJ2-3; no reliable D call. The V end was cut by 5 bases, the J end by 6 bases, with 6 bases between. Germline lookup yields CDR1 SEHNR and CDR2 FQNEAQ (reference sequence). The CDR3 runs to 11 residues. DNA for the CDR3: TGTGCCAGCAGCCGGAAGGATACGCAGTATTTT. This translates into CASSRKDTQYF.

CDR3 in amino acids: CASSYTTGELFF. For the CDR3, the DNA is TGTGCCAGCAGTTACACCACCGGGGAGCTGTTTTTT. The chain joins TRBV6-5 to TRBJ2-2, with unresolved D. Germline V gene sequence: CDR1 MNHEY, CDR2 SVGAGI. CDR3 length: 12 residues. The ends were cut back, 2 bases at V and 4 bases at J, with 2 bases in the middle.